These 6 T cell receptor beta chains share one sample of origin, sequenced in a study of blood T cells in healthy people across ages. The authors ran a second PCR of 7 to 11 cycles using a sample-barcoded 5' primer and a J-beta primer mix. TCRdb re-called the 5' RACE reads through MiXCR, storing one row per CDR3 protein. The table shows over 500,000 distinct CDR3 sequences, with about 27% occurring only once. This sample was shared with a second study, whose subject was T cells of mothers and their children.

The sequenced sample was blood. These receptors came from a boy between 2 and 10 years old in good health.

This clonotype has a handful of counts. The rearrangement uses TRBV12-3 or TRBV12-4 and TRBJ1-2; D call uncertain. V was cut by 0 bases and J by 7 bases, with 18 bases left in between. CDR3 length equals 16 residues. The CDR3 reads CASSLARYGISSGYTF. The DNA of the CDR3 is TGTGCCAGCAGTTTAGCGCGTTATGGTATCTCTAGTGGCTACACCTTC.

This clonotype appeared a few times. The DNA for the CDR3 is TGTGCCAGCAGCTTTCTTGGCCGCACAGATACGCAGTATTTT. Translation gives CASSFLGRTDTQYF. The chain couples TRBV7-2 to TRBJ2-3, with D hard to call. The germline V gene encodes CDR1 SGHTA and CDR2 FQGNSA. Trimming stripped 3 bases from V and 1 base from J, with 8 bases between. The CDR3 runs 14 residues. The variable domain in full, completed from reference TRBV7-2 and TRBJ2-3, reads GAGVSQSPSNKVTEKGKDVELRCDPISGHTALYWYRQSLGQGLEFLIYFQGNSAPDKSGLPSDRFSAERTGGSVSTLTIQRTQQEDSAVYLCASSFLGRTDTQYFGPGTRLTVL.

As concerns this clonotype: A read error may account for a junction end that differs from germline. The rearrangement links TRBV6-2 or TRBV6-3 to TRBJ1-2; D is undetermined. This CDR3 spans 13 amino acids. Germline V gene sequence: CDR1 MNHEY, CDR2 SVGEGT. CDR3: CAGSTQWGSGYTF. CDR3 DNA: TGTGCCGGCAGCACCCAGTGGGGATCCGGCTACACCTTC.

The J gene is TRBJ1-2, the V gene TRBV15; D unclear. This CDR3 comprises 14 residues. CDR1 and CDR2 (germline): LNHNV, YYDKDF (reference sequence). The V end lost 0 bases, the J end lost 4 bases, and 9 bases lay between the germline ends. CDR3 region: CATSRDRVGYGYTF. The CDR3 nucleotides read TGTGCCACCAGCAGAGATAGGGTCGGCTATGGCTACACCTTC.

This clonotype was seen a handful of times. The chain is built from TRBV20-1 and TRBJ2-1; the D gene could be TRBD1 or TRBD2 (5 bases each). Between the trimmed V and J ends, which lost 0 bases and 14 bases, there was a span of 23 bases. CDR1 and CDR2 (germline): DFQATT, SNEGSKA (reference sequence). The CDR3 runs 15 residues. The CDR3 is CSARDFLSGTPAKFF. Written as DNA, the CDR3 is TGCAGTGCTAGAGATTTCCTCTCCGGGACCCCCGCCAAGTTCTTC.

This chain connects TRBV20-1 to TRBJ2-5, with 12 bases aligning to TRBD2. Losses at the gene ends were 6 bases for V and 2 bases for J; bases not matched to a gene: 7. This CDR3 contains 15 residues. Germline V CDR1 and CDR2: DFQATT, SNEGSKA (reference sequence). DNA of the CDR3: TGCAGTGCCAAACTAGCGGGGGGTCGACAAGAGACCCAGTACTTC. Encoded protein: CSAKLAGGRQETQYF.